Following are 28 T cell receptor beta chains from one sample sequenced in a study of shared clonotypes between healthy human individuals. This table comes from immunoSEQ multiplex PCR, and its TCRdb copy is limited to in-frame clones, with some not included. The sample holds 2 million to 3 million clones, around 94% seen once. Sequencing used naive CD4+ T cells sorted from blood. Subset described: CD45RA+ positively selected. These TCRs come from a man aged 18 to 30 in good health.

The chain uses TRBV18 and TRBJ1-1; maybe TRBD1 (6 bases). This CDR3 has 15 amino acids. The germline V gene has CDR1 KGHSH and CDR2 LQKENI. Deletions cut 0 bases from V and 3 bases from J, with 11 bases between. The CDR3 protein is CASSPPWGLDTEAFF. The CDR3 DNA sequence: TGTGCCAGCTCACCACCGTGGGGGCTAGACACTGAAGCTTTCTTT.

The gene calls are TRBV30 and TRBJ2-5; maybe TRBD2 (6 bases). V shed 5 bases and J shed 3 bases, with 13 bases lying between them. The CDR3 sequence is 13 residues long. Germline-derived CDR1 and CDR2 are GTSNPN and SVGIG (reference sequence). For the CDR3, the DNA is TGTGCCTGGCGCCCGGGACTTAAAGAGACCCAGTACTTC. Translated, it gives CAWRPGLKETQYF.

CDR3 loop: CASSVGSGNTDTQYF. The CDR3 nucleotides read TGTGCCAGCAGCGTAGGGTCAGGGAACACAGATACGCAGTATTTT. The chain carries TRBV9 and TRBJ2-3, with a tentative D call TRBD1 (5 bases). Germline CDR1 and CDR2: SGDLS and YYNGEE. V lost 0 bases, J lost 2 bases, and 10 bases lay in between. This CDR3 contains 15 residues.

CDR3 sequence: CASSPGTSGTSYNEQFF. CDR3 DNA sequence: TGTGCCAGCTCCCCCGGGACTAGCGGGACCTCCTACAATGAGCAGTTCTTC. The chain carries TRBV18 and TRBJ2-1; 13 bases map to TRBD2. Trimming cost V 6 bases and J 0 bases; bases outside gene matches: 5. The germline CDR1 and CDR2 sequences are KGHSH and LQKENI. The CDR3 loop spans 17 amino acids. Full variable domain (rest looked up from reference TRBV18 and TRBJ2-1): NAGVMQNPRHLVRRRGQEARLRCSPMKGHSHVYWYRQLPEEGLKFMVYLQKENIIDESGMPKERFSAEFPKEGPSILRIQQVVRGDSAAYFCASSPGTSGTSYNEQFFGPGTRLTVL.

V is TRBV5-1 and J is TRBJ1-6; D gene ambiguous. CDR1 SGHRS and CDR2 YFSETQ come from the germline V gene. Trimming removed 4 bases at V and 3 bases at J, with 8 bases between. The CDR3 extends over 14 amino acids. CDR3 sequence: CASSTEDYNSPLHF. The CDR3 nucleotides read TGCGCCAGCAGCACCGAGGACTATAATTCACCCCTCCACTTT.

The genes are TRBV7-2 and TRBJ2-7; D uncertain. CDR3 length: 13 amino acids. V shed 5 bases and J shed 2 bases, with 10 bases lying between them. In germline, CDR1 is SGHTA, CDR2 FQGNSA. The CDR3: CASSLSPAYEQYF. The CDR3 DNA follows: TGTGCCAGCAGCCTTTCCCCAGCCTACGAGCAGTACTTC.

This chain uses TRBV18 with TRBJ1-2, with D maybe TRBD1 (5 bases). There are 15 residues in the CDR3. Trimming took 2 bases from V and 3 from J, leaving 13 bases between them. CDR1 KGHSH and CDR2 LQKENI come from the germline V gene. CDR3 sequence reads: CASSPAGTADYGYTF. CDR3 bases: TGTGCCAGCTCACCAGCCGGGACCGCAGACTATGGCTACACCTTC.

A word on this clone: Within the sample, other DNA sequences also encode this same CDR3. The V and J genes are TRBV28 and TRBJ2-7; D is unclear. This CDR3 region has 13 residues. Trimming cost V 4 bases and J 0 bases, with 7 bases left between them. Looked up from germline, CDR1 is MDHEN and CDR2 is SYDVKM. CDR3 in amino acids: CASSSSGSYEQYF. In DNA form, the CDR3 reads TGTGCCAGCAGTTCGTCCGGCTCCTACGAGCAGTACTTC. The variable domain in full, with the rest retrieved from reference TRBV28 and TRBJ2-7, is DVKVTQSSRYLVKRTGEKVFLECVQDMDHENMFWYRQDPGLGLRLIYFSYDVKMKEKGDIPEGYSVSREKKERFSLILESASTNQTSMYLCASSSSGSYEQYFGPGTRLTVT.

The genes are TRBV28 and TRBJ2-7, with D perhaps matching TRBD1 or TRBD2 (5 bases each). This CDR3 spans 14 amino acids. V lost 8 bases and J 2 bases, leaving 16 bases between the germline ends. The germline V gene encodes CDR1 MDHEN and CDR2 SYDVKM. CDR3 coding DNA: TGTGCCAGCGCTTTACCGGGACGGGCCTACGAGCAGTACTTC. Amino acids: CASALPGRAYEQYF.

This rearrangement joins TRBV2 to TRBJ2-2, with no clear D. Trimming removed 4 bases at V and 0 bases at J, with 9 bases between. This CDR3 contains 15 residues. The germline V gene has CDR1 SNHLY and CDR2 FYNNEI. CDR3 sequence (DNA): TGTGCCAGCAGTGGCAAACCGGCGAACACCGGGGAGCTGTTTTTT. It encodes CASSGKPANTGELFF.

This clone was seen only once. For the CDR3, the DNA is TGTGCCTGGAGTGTACGTCGGGGTACCCCTCAGGGCTACACCTTC. It codes for CAWSVRRGTPQGYTF. V and J are TRBV30 and TRBJ1-2, with D hard to call. V lost 0 bases to trimming and J lost 8 bases, with 19 bases between them. Germline lookup yields CDR1 GTSNPN and CDR2 SVGIG (reference sequence). CDR3 length: 15 residues. The complete variable domain, with remaining parts taken from reference TRBV30 and TRBJ1-2, reads SQTIHQWPATLVQPVGSPLSLECTVEGTSNPNLYWYRQAAGRGLQLLFYSVGIGQISSEVPQNLSASRPQDRQFILSSKKLLLSDSGFYLCAWSVRRGTPQGYTFGSGTRLTVV.

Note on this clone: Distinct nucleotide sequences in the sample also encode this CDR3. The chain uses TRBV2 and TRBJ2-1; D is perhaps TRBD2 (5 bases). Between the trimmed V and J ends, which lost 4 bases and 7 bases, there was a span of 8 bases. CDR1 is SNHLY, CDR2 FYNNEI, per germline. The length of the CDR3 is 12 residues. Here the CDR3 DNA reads TGTGCCAGCAGTGGATCGGGAAATGAGCAGTTCTTC. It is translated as CASSGSGNEQFF.

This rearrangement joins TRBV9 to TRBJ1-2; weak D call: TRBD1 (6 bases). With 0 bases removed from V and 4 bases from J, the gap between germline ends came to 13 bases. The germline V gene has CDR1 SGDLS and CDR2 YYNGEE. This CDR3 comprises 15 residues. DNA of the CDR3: TGTGCCAGCAGCGTAGTGGGGACAACCGCCTATGGCTACACCTTC. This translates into CASSVVGTTAYGYTF.

CDR3: CASSRPATSGNTIYF. In DNA form, the CDR3 reads TGTGCCAGCAGTCGTCCGGCTACTTCTGGAAACACCATATATTTT. This chain connects TRBV28 to TRBJ1-3, with unresolved D. Trimming left V 5 bases short and J 1 base short, with 12 bases between. The CDR3 totals 15 residues. Germline CDR1 reads MDHEN; CDR2 reads SYDVKM.

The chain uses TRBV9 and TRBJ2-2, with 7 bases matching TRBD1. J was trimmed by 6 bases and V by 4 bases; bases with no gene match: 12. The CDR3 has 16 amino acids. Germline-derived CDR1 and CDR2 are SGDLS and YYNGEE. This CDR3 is CASSLGGTAHAGELFF. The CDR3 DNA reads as TGTGCCAGCAGCCTAGGTGGGACAGCGCATGCCGGGGAGCTGTTTTTT.

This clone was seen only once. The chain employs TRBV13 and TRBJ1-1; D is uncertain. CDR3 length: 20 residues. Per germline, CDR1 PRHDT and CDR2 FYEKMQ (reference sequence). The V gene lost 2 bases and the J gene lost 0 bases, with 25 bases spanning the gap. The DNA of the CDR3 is TGTGCCAGCAGCTTAAGGCGGGGTGGTTGGGCCTCCCAAATGAACACTGAAGCTTTCTTT. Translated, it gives CASSLRRGGWASQMNTEAFF. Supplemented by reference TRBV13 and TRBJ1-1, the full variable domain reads AAGVIQSPRHLIKEKRETATLKCYPIPRHDTVYWYQQGPGQDPQFLISFYEKMQSDKGSIPDRFSAQQFSDYHSELNMSSLELGDSALYFCASSLRRGGWASQMNTEAFFGQGTRLTVV.

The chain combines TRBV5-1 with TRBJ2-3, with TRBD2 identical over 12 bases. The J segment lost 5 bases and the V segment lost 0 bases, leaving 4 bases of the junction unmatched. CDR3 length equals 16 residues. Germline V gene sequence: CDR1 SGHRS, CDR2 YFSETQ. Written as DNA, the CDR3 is TGCGCCAGCAGCTTGGGACTAGCGGGAGCACTAGATACGCAGTATTTT. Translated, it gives CASSLGLAGALDTQYF. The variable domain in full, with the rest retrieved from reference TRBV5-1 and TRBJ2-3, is KAGVTQTPRYLIKTRGQQVTLSCSPISGHRSVSWYQQTPGQGLQFLFEYFSETQRNKGNFPGRFSGRQFSNSRSEMNVSTLELGDSALYLCASSLGLAGALDTQYFGPGTRLTVL.

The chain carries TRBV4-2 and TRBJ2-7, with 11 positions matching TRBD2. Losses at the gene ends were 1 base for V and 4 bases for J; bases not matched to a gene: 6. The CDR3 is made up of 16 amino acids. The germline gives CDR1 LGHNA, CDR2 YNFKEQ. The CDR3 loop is CASSQGDPSGRYEQYF. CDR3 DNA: TGTGCCAGCAGCCAAGGGGATCCTAGCGGGAGGTACGAGCAGTACTTC.

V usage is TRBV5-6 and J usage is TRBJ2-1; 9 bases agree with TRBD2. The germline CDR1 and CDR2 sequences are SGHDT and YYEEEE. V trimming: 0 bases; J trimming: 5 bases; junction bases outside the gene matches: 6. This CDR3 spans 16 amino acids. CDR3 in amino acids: CASSLVSAGGHNEQFF. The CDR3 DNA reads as TGTGCCAGCAGCTTGGTTTCAGCGGGGGGACACAATGAGCAGTTCTTC.

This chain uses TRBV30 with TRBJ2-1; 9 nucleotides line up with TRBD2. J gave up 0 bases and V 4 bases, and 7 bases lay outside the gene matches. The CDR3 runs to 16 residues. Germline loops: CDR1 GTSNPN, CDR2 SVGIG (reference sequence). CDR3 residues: CAWTAGGPLSYNEQFF. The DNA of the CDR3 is TGTGCCTGGACAGCGGGAGGCCCCCTCTCCTACAATGAGCAGTTCTTC.

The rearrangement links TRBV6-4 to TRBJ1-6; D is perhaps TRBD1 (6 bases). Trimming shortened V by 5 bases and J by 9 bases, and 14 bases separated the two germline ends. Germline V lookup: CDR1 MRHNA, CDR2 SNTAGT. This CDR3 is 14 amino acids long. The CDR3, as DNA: TGTGCCAGCAGTAGGGGGGGTGAAGGTTCACCCCTCCACTTT. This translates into CASSRGGEGSPLHF.

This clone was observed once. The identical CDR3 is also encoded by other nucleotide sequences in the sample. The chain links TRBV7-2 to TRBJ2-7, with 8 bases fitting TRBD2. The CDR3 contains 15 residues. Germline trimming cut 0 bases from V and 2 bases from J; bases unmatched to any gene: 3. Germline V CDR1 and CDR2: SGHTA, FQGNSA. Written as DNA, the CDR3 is TGTGCCAGCAGCTTAGCAACTAGCGGACCCTACGAGCAGTACTTC. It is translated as CASSLATSGPYEQYF.

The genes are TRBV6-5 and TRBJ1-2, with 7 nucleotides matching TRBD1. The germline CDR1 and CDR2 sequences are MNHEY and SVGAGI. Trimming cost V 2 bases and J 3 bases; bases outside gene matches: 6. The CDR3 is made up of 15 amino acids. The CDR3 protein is CASSYTGQVYYGYTF. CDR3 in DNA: TGTGCCAGCAGTTACACCGGACAGGTGTACTATGGCTACACCTTC.

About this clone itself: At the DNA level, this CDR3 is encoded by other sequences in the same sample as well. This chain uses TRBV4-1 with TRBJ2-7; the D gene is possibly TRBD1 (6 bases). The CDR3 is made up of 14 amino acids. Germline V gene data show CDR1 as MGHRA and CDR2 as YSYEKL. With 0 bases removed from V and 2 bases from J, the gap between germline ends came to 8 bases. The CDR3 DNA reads TGCGCCAGCAGCCAAGATTGGACAGCCTACGAGCAGTACTTC. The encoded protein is CASSQDWTAYEQYF.

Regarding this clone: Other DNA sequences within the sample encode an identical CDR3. The DNA for the CDR3 is TGCGCCAGCAGCTTGGGACAGGTCTCCTACGAGCAGTACTTC. It is translated as CASSLGQVSYEQYF. This rearrangement joins TRBV5-1 to TRBJ2-7, with D perhaps matching TRBD1 (6 bases). The CDR3 spans 14 residues. Germline CDR1 is SGHRS and CDR2 is YFSETQ. Trimming took off 0 bases at V and 0 bases at J, with 7 bases between the two ends. Combining the CDR3 with reference TRBV5-1 and TRBJ2-7 gives the whole variable domain KAGVTQTPRYLIKTRGQQVTLSCSPISGHRSVSWYQQTPGQGLQFLFEYFSETQRNKGNFPGRFSGRQFSNSRSEMNVSTLELGDSALYLCASSLGQVSYEQYFGPGTRLTVT.

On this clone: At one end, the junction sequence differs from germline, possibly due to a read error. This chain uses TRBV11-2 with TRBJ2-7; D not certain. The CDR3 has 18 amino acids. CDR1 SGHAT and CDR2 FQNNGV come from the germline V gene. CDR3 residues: CASSFATRRLTSSYGQYF. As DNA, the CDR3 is TGTGCCAGCAGCTTTGCTACCCGACGGTTAACGAGCTCCTACGGGCAGTACTTC.

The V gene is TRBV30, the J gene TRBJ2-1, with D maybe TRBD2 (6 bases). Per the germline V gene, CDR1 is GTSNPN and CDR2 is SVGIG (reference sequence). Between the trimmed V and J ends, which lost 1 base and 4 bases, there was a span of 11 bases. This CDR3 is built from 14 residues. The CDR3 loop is CAWSGGRMYNEQFF. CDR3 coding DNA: TGTGCCTGGAGTGGGGGGAGGATGTACAATGAGCAGTTCTTC. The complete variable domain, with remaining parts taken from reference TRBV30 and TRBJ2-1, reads SQTIHQWPATLVQPVGSPLSLECTVEGTSNPNLYWYRQAAGRGLQLLFYSVGIGQISSEVPQNLSASRPQDRQFILSSKKLLLSDSGFYLCAWSGGRMYNEQFFGPGTRLTVL.

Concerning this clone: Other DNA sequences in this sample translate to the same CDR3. This chain's CDR3 is CASSLEVTEAFF. The CDR3 coding sequence is TGTGCCAGCAGCTTAGAGGTAACTGAAGCTTTCTTT. This chain connects TRBV7-9 to TRBJ1-1; D is ambiguous. The ends were cut back, 1 base at V and 5 bases at J, with 5 bases in the middle. Germline V CDR1 and CDR2: SEHNR, FQNEAQ (reference sequence). CDR3 size: 12 residues.